A selection of T cell receptor beta chains follows, all from one sample in a study of cytomegalovirus exposure and HLA in healthy donors. Sequencing was performed with immunoSEQ multiplex PCR; in TCRdb, only in-frame clones are kept and a portion is missing. The table includes 55,000 to 70,000 clones, around 80% detected once. The specimen sequenced was PBMCs. All receptors derive from a male donor in good health and CMV-seronegative. The CDR3 runs from the conserved cysteine through the conserved F or W. D genes are given only for firm matches. Size is omitted from some rows. Given values are once, few, many or a class for expanded clones.

j_call: TRBJ2-3
clone_size: NA
v_call: TRBV9
d_call: TRBD2
cdr3_nt: TGTGCCAGCAGCACCGGGACTAGCGGCGCAGATACGCAGTATTTT
cdr3_aa: CASSTGTSGADTQYF

j_call: TRBJ2-7
clone_size: NA
v_call: TRBV23-1
d_call: NA
cdr3_nt: TGCGCCAGCAGTTCGGTGACCCCGGGGATCCCACCGCACGAGCAGTACTTC
cdr3_aa: CASSSVTPGIPPHEQYF

j_call: TRBJ2-1
clone_size: NA
v_call: TRBV30
d_call: NA
cdr3_nt: TGTGCCTGGAGTGGGCAGGCCTACTCCTACAATGAGCAGTTCTTC
cdr3_aa: CAWSGQAYSYNEQFF

j_call: TRBJ1-2
clone_size: once
v_call: TRBV4-1
d_call: TRBD1
cdr3_nt: TGCGCCAGCAGCCAAGGGGAGACAGGGGCCTATGGCTACACCTTC
cdr3_aa: CASSQGETGAYGYTF

j_call: TRBJ2-3
clone_size: NA
v_call: TRBV29-1
d_call: TRBD2
cdr3_nt: TGCAGCGTTCTAGCGGCTAGCACAGATACGCAGTATTTT
cdr3_aa: CSVLAASTDTQYF

j_call: TRBJ2-7
clone_size: NA
v_call: TRBV5-4
d_call: NA
cdr3_nt: TGTGCCAGCAGCCCGGGGGGGACAGGGAGGAACTACGAGCAGTACTTC
cdr3_aa: CASSPGGTGRNYEQYF

j_call: TRBJ2-7
clone_size: NA
v_call: TRBV28
d_call: NA
cdr3_nt: TGTGCCAGCGAAGACGGGGATCGGGACGAGCAGTACTTC
cdr3_aa: CASEDGDRDEQYF

j_call: TRBJ2-2
clone_size: NA
v_call: TRBV5-4
d_call: NA
cdr3_nt: TGTGCCAGCAGCTTTGGCTGGGGGCCAGGCGGCGGGGAGCTGTTTTTT
cdr3_aa: CASSFGWGPGGGELFF

j_call: TRBJ2-7
clone_size: NA
v_call: TRBV9
d_call: TRBD2
cdr3_nt: TGTGCCAGCAGCGCATTAACGGCTAGCGGGTTCGGCAGCGACGAGCAGTACTTC
cdr3_aa: CASSALTASGFGSDEQYF

j_call: TRBJ2-7
clone_size: NA
v_call: TRBV7-9
d_call: NA
cdr3_nt: TGTGCCAGCAGCTCCGGACAGTCCTACGAGCAGTACTTC
cdr3_aa: CASSSGQSYEQYF

j_call: TRBJ1-2
clone_size: few
v_call: TRBV7-9
d_call: NA
cdr3_nt: TGTGCCAGCAGCTTAGGGCCCGGGGTTACCTATGGCTACACCTTC
cdr3_aa: CASSLGPGVTYGYTF

j_call: TRBJ2-1
clone_size: NA
v_call: TRBV12-5
d_call: TRBD1
cdr3_nt: TGTGCTAGTGGTTCAGGACAGGGGATCTACAATGAGCAGTTCTTC
cdr3_aa: CASGSGQGIYNEQFF

j_call: TRBJ2-1
clone_size: NA
v_call: TRBV5-1
d_call: TRBD2
cdr3_nt: TGCGCCAGCAGCTTTATAGCGGGCGGGTACAATGAGCAGTTCTTC
cdr3_aa: CASSFIAGGYNEQFF

j_call: TRBJ2-5
clone_size: NA
v_call: TRBV4-2
d_call: TRBD2
cdr3_nt: TGTGCCAGCAGCCAAGGTTTACGCGGGGGGCATGGAGAGACCCAGTACTTC
cdr3_aa: CASSQGLRGGHGETQYF

j_call: TRBJ2-1
clone_size: medium-sized
v_call: TRBV21-1
d_call: NA
cdr3_nt: TGTGCCAGCAGCAAAGCCCCAGCGGGGTCTCTAAATGAGCAGTTCTTC
cdr3_aa: CASSKAPAGSLNEQFF

j_call: TRBJ2-1
clone_size: NA
v_call: TRBV5-4
d_call: NA
cdr3_nt: TGTGCCAGCAGCTTGGTAATTGACGGGGTGGAGCAGTTCTTC
cdr3_aa: CASSLVIDGVEQFF

j_call: TRBJ1-1
clone_size: NA
v_call: TRBV7-9
d_call: NA
cdr3_nt: TGTGCCAGCAGCTTCGACAGGCTTGAAGCTTTCTTT
cdr3_aa: CASSFDRLEAFF

j_call: TRBJ1-1
clone_size: NA
v_call: TRBV18
d_call: NA
cdr3_nt: TGTGCCAGCTCACCGGGAGGGGCGATGAACACTGAAGCTTTCTTT
cdr3_aa: CASSPGGAMNTEAFF

j_call: TRBJ1-3
clone_size: NA
v_call: TRBV9
d_call: TRBD1
cdr3_nt: TGTGCCAGCAGCGGACACGACAGGGGGCGAGGAAACACCATATATTTT
cdr3_aa: CASSGHDRGRGNTIYF

j_call: TRBJ1-5
clone_size: NA
v_call: TRBV6-1
d_call: TRBD1
cdr3_nt: TGTGCCAGCCGACTGACAGGGGAGGGACAGCCCCAGCATTTT
cdr3_aa: CASRLTGEGQPQHF

j_call: TRBJ1-5
clone_size: NA
v_call: TRBV7-2
d_call: NA
cdr3_nt: TGTGCCAGCAGCCTAGACGCCCGACAACCCCGGGAGAATCAGCCCCAGCATTTT
cdr3_aa: CASSLDARQPRENQPQHF

j_call: TRBJ2-5
clone_size: few
v_call: TRBV4-1
d_call: TRBD1
cdr3_nt: TGCGCCAGCAGCCATCGCACCCGAGGACAGGGGCTTCAAGAGACCCAGTACTTC
cdr3_aa: CASSHRTRGQGLQETQYF

j_call: TRBJ2-2
clone_size: few
v_call: TRBV5-1
d_call: TRBD2
cdr3_nt: TGCGCCAGCAGCTCGGGGGGGCCCATCGGGGAGCTGTTTTTT
cdr3_aa: CASSSGGPIGELFF

j_call: TRBJ2-1
clone_size: NA
v_call: TRBV7-7
d_call: NA
cdr3_nt: TGTGCTAGCAGCTTGACTGTCTTAGATGAGCAGTTCTTC
cdr3_aa: CASSLTVLDEQFF

j_call: TRBJ2-3
clone_size: NA
v_call: TRBV25-1
d_call: TRBD2
cdr3_nt: TGTGCCAGCAGTGAATCCCGCGGGGGGAGTTCAGATACGCAGTATTTT
cdr3_aa: CASSESRGGSSDTQYF

j_call: TRBJ2-7
clone_size: NA
v_call: TRBV28
d_call: NA
cdr3_nt: TGTGCCAGCAGTTTGGGCCCTACCTACGAGCAGTACTTC
cdr3_aa: CASSLGPTYEQYF

j_call: TRBJ2-1
clone_size: NA
v_call: TRBV10-3
d_call: NA
cdr3_nt: TGTGCCATCAGTGAGGTACCCGGGGGGCGGTACAATGAGCAGTTCTTC
cdr3_aa: CAISEVPGGRYNEQFF

j_call: TRBJ2-3
clone_size: NA
v_call: TRBV5-4
d_call: NA
cdr3_nt: TGTGCCAGCAGCTTGGAACAGCCTAGCACAGATACGCAGTATTTT
cdr3_aa: CASSLEQPSTDTQYF

j_call: TRBJ1-2
clone_size: NA
v_call: TRBV28
d_call: NA
cdr3_nt: TGTGCCAGCAGCTCGACCGGGGGTAACTATGGCTACACCTTC
cdr3_aa: CASSSTGGNYGYTF

j_call: TRBJ1-2
clone_size: NA
v_call: TRBV30
d_call: NA
cdr3_nt: TGTGCCTGGACCTCGGGGGGGGACCCTCGGGACTATGGCTACACCTTC
cdr3_aa: CAWTSGGDPRDYGYTF

j_call: TRBJ1-1
clone_size: NA
v_call: TRBV9
d_call: TRBD1
cdr3_nt: TGTGCCAGCAGCGTAGGAACTGACAGGGGGTACGCTGAAGCTTTCTTT
cdr3_aa: CASSVGTDRGYAEAFF

j_call: TRBJ1-2
clone_size: NA
v_call: TRBV10-3
d_call: TRBD1
cdr3_nt: TGTGCCATCAGTGAGTCGAGGGACAGGGACTATGGCTACACCTTC
cdr3_aa: CAISESRDRDYGYTF

j_call: TRBJ1-4
clone_size: NA
v_call: TRBV4-2
d_call: NA
cdr3_nt: TGTGCCAGCAGCCAAGAAAGAAGACAGGATATCAGTGAAAAACTGTTTTTT
cdr3_aa: CASSQERRQDISEKLFF

j_call: TRBJ2-7
clone_size: NA
v_call: TRBV4-3
d_call: NA
cdr3_nt: TGCGCCAGCAGCCAAGTTAGAGGGCCGGGCGTCGAGCAGTACTTC
cdr3_aa: CASSQVRGPGVEQYF

j_call: TRBJ2-3
clone_size: once
v_call: TRBV7-2
d_call: TRBD2
cdr3_nt: TGTGCCAGCAGCCTCGCTAGCGGCGATACAGATACGCAGTATTTT
cdr3_aa: CASSLASGDTDTQYF

j_call: TRBJ1-1
clone_size: NA
v_call: TRBV5-5
d_call: NA
cdr3_nt: TGTGCCAGCAGCTTGTGGGGGACTGCTGAAGCTTTCTTT
cdr3_aa: CASSLWGTAEAFF

j_call: TRBJ1-1
clone_size: NA
v_call: TRBV9
d_call: TRBD1
cdr3_nt: TGTGCCAGCAGCGTAGATTGGACAGGGGAAGCTTTCTTT
cdr3_aa: CASSVDWTGEAFF

j_call: TRBJ2-1
clone_size: NA
v_call: TRBV19
d_call: TRBD2
cdr3_nt: TGTGCCAGTAGTAGGGCTAGCGGGGGGATTAGGGATGAGCAGTTCTTC
cdr3_aa: CASSRASGGIRDEQFF

j_call: TRBJ1-5
clone_size: once
v_call: TRBV2
d_call: NA
cdr3_nt: TGTGCCAGCAGCACAGGGCCCTCCAATCAGCCCCAGCATTTT
cdr3_aa: CASSTGPSNQPQHF

j_call: TRBJ2-1
clone_size: NA
v_call: TRBV7-2
d_call: NA
cdr3_nt: TGTGCCAGCAGCTCCCTCGGTAGCTCCTACAATGAGCAGTTCTTC
cdr3_aa: CASSSLGSSYNEQFF

j_call: TRBJ2-5
clone_size: few
v_call: TRBV30
d_call: TRBD1
cdr3_nt: TGTGCCTGGAGTGTCGGACAGGGCCAAGAGACCCAGTACTTC
cdr3_aa: CAWSVGQGQETQYF

j_call: TRBJ2-3
clone_size: NA
v_call: TRBV7-9
d_call: NA
cdr3_nt: TGTGCCAGCAGCAAGGACTTTAGGGAGGATACGCAGTATTTT
cdr3_aa: CASSKDFREDTQYF

j_call: TRBJ1-5
clone_size: NA
v_call: TRBV27
d_call: TRBD1
cdr3_nt: TGTGCCAGCAGCCCAGACAGGGGGCCTAATCAGCCCCAGCATTTT
cdr3_aa: CASSPDRGPNQPQHF

j_call: TRBJ1-2
clone_size: NA
v_call: TRBV2
d_call: NA
cdr3_nt: TGTGCCAGCAGTGAAGCCGGGACATCGGCGGGCTACACCTTC
cdr3_aa: CASSEAGTSAGYTF

j_call: TRBJ1-4
clone_size: NA
v_call: TRBV25-1
d_call: TRBD1
cdr3_nt: TGTGCCAGCAGCCTAACAGGGGGGGTAGGTGAAAAACTGTTTTTT
cdr3_aa: CASSLTGGVGEKLFF

j_call: TRBJ1-2
clone_size: NA
v_call: TRBV5-4
d_call: NA
cdr3_nt: TGTGCCAGCAGCTTGGTAGGGGCCTATGGCTACACCTTC
cdr3_aa: CASSLVGAYGYTF

j_call: TRBJ2-5
clone_size: NA
v_call: TRBV18
d_call: TRBD2
cdr3_nt: TGTGCCAGCTCACCACTTGAAGCGGGGGGGACGGAGACCCAGTACTTC
cdr3_aa: CASSPLEAGGTETQYF

j_call: TRBJ2-7
clone_size: few
v_call: TRBV19
d_call: NA
cdr3_nt: TGTGCCAGTAGTCAACTGCAGGCCGACTACGAGCAGTACTTC
cdr3_aa: CASSQLQADYEQYF

j_call: TRBJ1-2
clone_size: few
v_call: TRBV6-1
d_call: TRBD1
cdr3_nt: TGTGCCAGCAGTGAAGCCGGGACAGGTTATAACTATGGCTACACCTTC
cdr3_aa: CASSEAGTGYNYGYTF